The T cell receptor (beta chain) described here comes from a study of blood T cell repertoires in COVID-19. Methods used by the authors: Nucleated cell counts were estimated from reference gene primer amplification. The data were produced by immunoSEQ multiplex PCR, yet TCRdb's version contains in-frame clones alone and is incomplete. That table is the source of V, J and clone size, and D and trimming were worked out from the DNA. The top ten hold less than 2% of the sample, which has more than 140,000 clones, about 86% seen once. The CDR3 covers 13 residues. J lost 9 bases, V lost 2 bases, and 2 bases had no gene match. The germline V gene has CDR1 LGHDT and CDR2 YNNKEL (reference sequence).

The chain employs TRBV3-1 (or the pseudogene TRBV3-2) and TRBJ2-1; 9 nucleotides line up with TRBD1. The receptor's source is a woman aged 55-70 years with acute or convalescent COVID-19. Input material: peripheral blood. CDR3 DNA: TGTGCCAGCAGCCAATTACAGGGGGCTGAGCAGTTCTTC. Its protein product is CASSQLQGAEQFF.